This T cell receptor beta chain was recorded in a study of regulatory T cells in long-lasting Graves disease. Study outcomes and limitations: Segments TRBV28, TRBJ1-2 and TRBJ2-5 showed preferential usage in persistent disease.

Stated time point: newly diagnosed GD, antithyroid drugs for less than 3 months. Making the TCR library involved RNA that had been extracted from PBMCs. The CDR3 runs to 13 residues. Germline lookup yields CDR1 SGHDT and CDR2 YYEEEE. Arm-PCR with iRepertoire HTBI primers amplified the CDR3 regions for these TCR beta libraries. Each CDR3 protein is one row after TCRdb ran MiXCR on the multiplex PCR reads. The data show 350,000 to 400,000 distinct CDR3 sequences, around 15% seen once. Regarding this clonotype: Its antigen is undetermined. A read error may be the cause here, since a much bigger clone is one base away.

These data were also filed under a second study, of T cells in Graves' hyperthyroidism and ophthalmopathy. That work states: Most expanded thyroid clonotypes above 0.001 also appeared in blood.

The gene calls are TRBV5-6 and TRBJ2-1; 8 bases line up with TRBD2. The sample was peripheral blood mononuclear cells (PBMCs), taken at new diagnosis, from a patient treated with antithyroid drugs. The sequence was obtained from a woman younger than 35 with Graves disease. CDR3 loop: CASGLLPAGGMVF. Written as DNA, the CDR3 is TGTGCCAGCGGCCTCCTACCGGCGGGGGGTATGGTCTTC.